The 17 T cell receptor beta chains reported below all come from one sample, sequenced in a study of OX40 agonist ivuxolimab in advanced cancers. Assay: immunoSEQ multiplex PCR; the TCRdb copy retains only in-frame clones and omits some. The sample shows 35,000 to 45,000 clones, roughly 84% of them seen only once. Sequenced material: CD4+ or CD8+ T cells sorted from blood, taken in a trial of the OX40 agonist ivuxolimab. The receptors here all came from an adult with an advanced solid tumor such as melanoma, head and neck, liver or kidney cancer.

V and J are TRBV12-5 and TRBJ2-5; 9 nucleotides align to TRBD1. The CDR3 covers 14 residues. Losses at the gene ends were 7 bases for V and 3 bases for J; bases not matched to a gene: 6. CDR1 is LGHNT and CDR2 is FRNRAP in the germline V gene. CDR3 protein: CASANRDREETQYF. CDR3 sequence (DNA): TGTGCTAGTGCCAACCGGGACAGGGAAGAGACCCAGTACTTC.

This chain connects TRBV11-2 to TRBJ2-5, with 11 nucleotides matching TRBD2. The CDR3 contains 15 residues. The V gene end was trimmed by 6 bases and the J gene end by 5 bases; junction bases not matched to a gene: 8. The germline CDR1 and CDR2 sequences are SGHAT and FQNNGV. As DNA, the CDR3 is TGTGCCAGCAGAACGACTAGCGGGGAGCCGGAGACCCAGTACTTC. This encodes CASRTTSGEPETQYF.

The chain recombines TRBV6-5 with TRBJ2-7; D uncertain. The ends were cut back, 2 bases at V and 5 bases at J, with 7 bases in the middle. CDR1 is MNHEY and CDR2 is SVGAGI in the germline V gene. The CDR3 is made up of 12 amino acids. CDR3 sequence: CASSYGQDEQYF. CDR3 sequence (DNA): TGTGCCAGCAGTTACGGTCAGGACGAGCAGTACTTC.

CDR3 bases: TGTGCCAGCAGCGTTCTTCTAGGTAGCGGACTAGGACCAGATACGCAGTATTTT. Its translation: CASSVLLGSGLGPDTQYF. The rearrangement links TRBV25-1 to TRBJ2-3; 7 bases fit TRBD2. The germline V gene encodes CDR1 MGHDK and CDR2 SYGVNS. The CDR3 is made up of 18 amino acids. V lost 6 bases, J lost 4 bases, and 19 bases stayed unmatched.

J is TRBJ2-1 and V is TRBV7-8, with D uncertain. The CDR3 sequence is 16 residues long. The V gene lost 0 bases and the J gene lost 0 bases, with 9 bases spanning the gap. Germline V gene sequence: CDR1 SGHVS, CDR2 FQNEAQ. The CDR3 is CASSLAPSSSYNEQFF. The DNA for the CDR3 is TGTGCCAGCAGCTTAGCGCCCTCTAGCTCCTACAATGAGCAGTTCTTC. Full variable domain (rest looked up from reference TRBV7-8 and TRBJ2-1): GAGVSQSPRYKVAKRGQDVALRCDPISGHVSLFWYQQALGQGPEFLTYFQNEAQLDKSGLPSDRFFAERPEGSVSTLKIQRTQQEDSAVYLCASSLAPSSSYNEQFFGPGTRLTVL.

The chain has TRBV7-4 and TRBJ2-7, with a tentative D call TRBD1 (7 bases). Germline CDR1 is SGHVT and CDR2 is SQSDAQ. CDR3 length: 16 amino acids. V lost 0 bases and J lost 4, with 16 bases in between. The CDR3: CASSLATSPGGYEQYF. CDR3 coding DNA: TGTGCCAGCAGCTTAGCGACTTCCCCAGGGGGGTACGAGCAGTACTTC.

The chain uses TRBV11-2 and TRBJ2-7, with D perhaps TRBD1 (6 bases). Germline CDR1 is SGHAT and CDR2 is FQNNGV. The CDR3 has 13 residues. V shed 1 base and J shed 6 bases, with 10 bases lying between them. DNA for the CDR3: TGTGCCAGCAGCTTAGGGGCAGGGGTCGAGCAGTACTTC. It translates to CASSLGAGVEQYF.

The chain couples TRBV4-3 to TRBJ2-1, with D possibly being TRBD1 (5 bases). Germline V CDR1 and CDR2: LGHNA, YSLEER. The length of the CDR3 is 18 residues. Between the trimmed V and J ends, which lost 1 base and 6 bases, there was a span of 22 bases. The CDR3 sequence is CASSQGGKGFPYSNEQFF. DNA of the CDR3: TGCGCCAGCAGCCAAGGGGGCAAGGGTTTTCCTTATAGCAATGAGCAGTTCTTC.

This chain joins TRBV28 and TRBJ2-7; TRBD2 agrees at 12 bases. There are 15 residues in the CDR3. The ends lost 5 bases at V and 0 bases at J; junction bases unmatched: 2. Germline V lookup: CDR1 MDHEN, CDR2 SYDVKM. The CDR3 coding sequence is TGTGCCAGCAGTCTAGCGGGAGGGAGCTCCTACGAGCAGTACTTC. This codes for CASSLAGGSSYEQYF. Full variable domain (outside the CDR3, taken from reference TRBV28 and TRBJ2-7): DVKVTQSSRYLVKRTGEKVFLECVQDMDHENMFWYRQDPGLGLRLIYFSYDVKMKEKGDIPEGYSVSREKKERFSLILESASTNQTSMYLCASSLAGGSSYEQYFGPGTRLTVT.

The J gene is TRBJ1-1, the V gene TRBV5-8; D is ambiguous. The V end was cut by 2 bases, the J end by 5 bases, with 4 bases between. Germline lookup yields CDR1 SGHTS and CDR2 YDEGEE. CDR3 size: 11 residues. CDR3 protein: CASSLETEAFF. As DNA, the CDR3 is TGTGCCAGCAGCTTAGAGACTGAAGCTTTCTTT.

The rearrangement uses TRBV5-1 and TRBJ2-1; D could derive from TRBD1 or TRBD2 (6 bases each). V was pared by 3 bases and J by 6 bases, with 13 bases between. The CDR3 totals 14 residues. Per germline, CDR1 SGHRS and CDR2 YFSETQ. The CDR3 loop reads CASSSAGGCNEQFF. The CDR3 bases are TGCGCCAGCAGCTCAGCCGGGGGCTGCAATGAGCAGTTCTTC.

Only a few counts were recorded for this clone. The chain uses TRBV27 and TRBJ2-2; D not certain. Trimming removed 1 base at V and 1 base at J, with 7 bases between. Germline lookup yields CDR1 MNHEY and CDR2 SMNVEV (reference sequence). The CDR3 extends over 15 amino acids. The CDR3 DNA reads as TGTGCCAGCAGTTTATACGTCAGGAACACCGGGGAGCTGTTTTTT. This codes for CASSLYVRNTGELFF.

The V and J genes are TRBV27 and TRBJ1-1, with a tentative D call TRBD1 (5 bases). CDR3 length: 16 residues. V was shortened by 8 bases and J by 0 bases, with 19 bases between the two germline ends. Germline lookup yields CDR1 MNHEY and CDR2 SMNVEV (reference sequence). Here the CDR3 reads CASCQGAGYLNTEAFF. As DNA, the CDR3 is TGTGCCAGCTGTCAAGGTGCAGGGTACCTGAACACTGAAGCTTTCTTT.

In its sample, this clone was seen a few times. The rearrangement links TRBV15 to TRBJ1-1, with 8 bases that match TRBD1. V lost 3 bases and J lost 6; bases outside the gene matches: 9. The CDR3 is 15 residues long. The germline CDR1 and CDR2 sequences are LNHNV and YYDKDF (reference sequence). The CDR3 nucleotides read TGTGCCACCAGCAGGGACAGGGAAGGGAGAGCTGAAGCTTTCTTT. This encodes CATSRDREGRAEAFF.

This chain joins TRBV27 and TRBJ2-7, with TRBD2 matching over 10 bases. The CDR3 length is 14 residues. Germline V gene sequence: CDR1 MNHEY, CDR2 SMNVEV (reference sequence). The J segment lost 7 bases and the V segment lost 5 bases, leaving 8 bases of the junction unmatched. The CDR3 coding sequence is TGTGCCAGCAGTGATCTAGCGGGAGTACCGGAGCAGTACTTC. Encoded protein: CASSDLAGVPEQYF.

The chain couples TRBV4-1 to TRBJ1-2; TRBD1 might be the D (6 bases). The V end lost 6 bases, the J end lost 3 bases, and 14 bases lay between the germline ends. Germline CDR1 reads MGHRA; CDR2 reads YSYEKL. This CDR3 spans 14 amino acids. The CDR3 bases are TGCGCCAGCAGATCCGAAGGGGGATACTATGGCTACACCTTC. Residues: CASRSEGGYYGYTF.

This clone appeared a few times. The CDR3 nucleotides read TGTGCCAGCAGTGAAGGGGCCCAGCTCAATCAGCCCCAGCATTTT. Its translation: CASSEGAQLNQPQHF. V gene TRBV2 combines with J gene TRBJ1-5; D is ambiguous. There are 15 residues in the CDR3. V lost 1 base to trimming and J lost 3 bases, with 10 bases between them. The germline gives CDR1 SNHLY, CDR2 FYNNEI.